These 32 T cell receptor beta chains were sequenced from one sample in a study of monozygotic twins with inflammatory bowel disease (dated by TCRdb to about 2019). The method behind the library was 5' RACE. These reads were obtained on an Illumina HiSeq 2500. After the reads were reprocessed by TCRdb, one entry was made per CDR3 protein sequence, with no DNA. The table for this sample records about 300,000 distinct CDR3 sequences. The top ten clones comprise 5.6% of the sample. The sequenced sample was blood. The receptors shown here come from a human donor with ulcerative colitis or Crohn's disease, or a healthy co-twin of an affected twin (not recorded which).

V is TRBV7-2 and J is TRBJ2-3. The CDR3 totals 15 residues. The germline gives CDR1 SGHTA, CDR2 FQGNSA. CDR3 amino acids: CASSLEWGWTDTQYF.

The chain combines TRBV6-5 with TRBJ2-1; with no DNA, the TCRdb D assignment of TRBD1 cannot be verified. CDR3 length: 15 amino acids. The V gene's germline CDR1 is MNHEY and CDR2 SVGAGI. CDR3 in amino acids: CASSYRQGVYNEQFF.

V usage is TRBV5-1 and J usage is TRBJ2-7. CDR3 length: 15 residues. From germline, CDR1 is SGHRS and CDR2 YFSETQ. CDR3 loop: CASSLAEAHSYEQYF.

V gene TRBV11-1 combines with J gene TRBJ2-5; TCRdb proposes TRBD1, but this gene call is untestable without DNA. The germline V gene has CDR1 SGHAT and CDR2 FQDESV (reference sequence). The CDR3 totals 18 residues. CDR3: CASSLGQLTGTHQETQYF.

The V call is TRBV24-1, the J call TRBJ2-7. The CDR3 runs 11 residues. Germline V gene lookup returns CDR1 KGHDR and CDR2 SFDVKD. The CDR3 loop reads CATSDLSEQYF.

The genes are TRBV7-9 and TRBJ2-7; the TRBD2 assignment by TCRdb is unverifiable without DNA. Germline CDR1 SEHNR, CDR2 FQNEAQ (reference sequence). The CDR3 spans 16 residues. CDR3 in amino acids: CASSPKGLPLAYEQYF.

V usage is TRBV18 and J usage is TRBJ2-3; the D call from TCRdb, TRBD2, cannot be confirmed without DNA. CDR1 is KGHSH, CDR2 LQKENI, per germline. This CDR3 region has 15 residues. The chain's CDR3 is CASSTGLKRIDTQYF.

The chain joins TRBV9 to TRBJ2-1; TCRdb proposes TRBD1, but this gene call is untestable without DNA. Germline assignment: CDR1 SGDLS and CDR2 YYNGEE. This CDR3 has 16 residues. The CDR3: CASSVGARQGEYEQFF.

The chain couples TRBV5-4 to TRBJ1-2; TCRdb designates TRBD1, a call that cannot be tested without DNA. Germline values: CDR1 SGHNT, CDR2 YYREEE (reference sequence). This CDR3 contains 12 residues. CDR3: CASSSDSYGYTF.

CDR3 residues: CASSSGRNYGYTF. The chain couples TRBV5-5 to TRBJ1-2. The CDR3 spans 13 residues. Looked up from germline, CDR1 is SGHKS and CDR2 is YYEKEE (reference sequence).

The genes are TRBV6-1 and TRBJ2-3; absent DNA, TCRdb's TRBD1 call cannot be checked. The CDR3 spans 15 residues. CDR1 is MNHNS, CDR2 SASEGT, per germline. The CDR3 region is CASSRAGAYPDTQYF.

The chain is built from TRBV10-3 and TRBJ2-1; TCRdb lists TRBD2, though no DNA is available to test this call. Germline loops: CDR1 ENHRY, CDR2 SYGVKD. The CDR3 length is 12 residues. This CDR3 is CAIGPDYNEQFF.

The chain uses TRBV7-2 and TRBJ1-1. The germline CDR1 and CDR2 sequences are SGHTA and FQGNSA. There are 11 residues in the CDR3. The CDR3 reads CASSLGQTVFF.

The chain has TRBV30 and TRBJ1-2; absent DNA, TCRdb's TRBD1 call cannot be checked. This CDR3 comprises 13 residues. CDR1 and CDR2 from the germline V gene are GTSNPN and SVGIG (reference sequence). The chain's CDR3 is CAWKRDSSYGYTF.

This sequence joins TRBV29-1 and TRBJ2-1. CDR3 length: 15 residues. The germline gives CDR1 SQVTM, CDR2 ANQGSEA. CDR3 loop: CSVPLSVLSYNEQFF.

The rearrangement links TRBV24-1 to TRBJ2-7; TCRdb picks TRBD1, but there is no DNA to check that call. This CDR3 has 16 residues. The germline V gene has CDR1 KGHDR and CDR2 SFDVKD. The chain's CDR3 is CANPSDRGLPSYEQYF.

CDR3: CATSRVSTGRETQYF. The rearrangement links TRBV15 to TRBJ2-5; TCRdb's D call of TRBD1 is untestable without DNA. CDR1 and CDR2 (germline): LNHNV, YYDKDF (reference sequence). This CDR3 contains 15 residues.

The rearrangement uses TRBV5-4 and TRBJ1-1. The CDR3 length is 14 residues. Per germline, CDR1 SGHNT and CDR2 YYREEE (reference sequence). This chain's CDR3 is CASSLYGTVFEAFF.

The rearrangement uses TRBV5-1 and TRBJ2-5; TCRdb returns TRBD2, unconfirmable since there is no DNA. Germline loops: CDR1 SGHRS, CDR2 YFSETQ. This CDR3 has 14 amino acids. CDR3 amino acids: CASNMGRALETQYF.

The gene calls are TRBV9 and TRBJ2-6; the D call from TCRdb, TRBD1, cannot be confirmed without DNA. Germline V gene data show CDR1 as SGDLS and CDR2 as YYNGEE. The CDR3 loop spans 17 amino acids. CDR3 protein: CASSVSGTVSGANVLTF.

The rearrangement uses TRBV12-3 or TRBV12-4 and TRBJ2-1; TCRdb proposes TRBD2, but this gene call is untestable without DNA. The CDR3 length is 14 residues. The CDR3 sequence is CASGASGKVGEQFF.

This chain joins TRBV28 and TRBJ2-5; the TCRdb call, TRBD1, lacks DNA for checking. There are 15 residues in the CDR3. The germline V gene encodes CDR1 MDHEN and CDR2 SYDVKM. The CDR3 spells CASSPALGRQETQYF.

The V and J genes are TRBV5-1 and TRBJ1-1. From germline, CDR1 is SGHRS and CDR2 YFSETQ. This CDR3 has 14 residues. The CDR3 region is CASSLLTGNTEDFF.

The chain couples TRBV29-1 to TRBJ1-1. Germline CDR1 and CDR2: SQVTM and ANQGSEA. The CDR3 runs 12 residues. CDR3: CSVGGMNTEAFF.

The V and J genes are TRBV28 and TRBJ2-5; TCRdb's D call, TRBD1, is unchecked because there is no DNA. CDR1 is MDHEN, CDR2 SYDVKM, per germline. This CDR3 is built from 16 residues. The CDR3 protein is CASSPPLTGDGETQYF.

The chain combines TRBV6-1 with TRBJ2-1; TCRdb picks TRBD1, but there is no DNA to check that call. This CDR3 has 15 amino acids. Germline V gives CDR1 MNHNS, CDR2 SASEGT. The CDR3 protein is CASSAAGGENNEQFF.

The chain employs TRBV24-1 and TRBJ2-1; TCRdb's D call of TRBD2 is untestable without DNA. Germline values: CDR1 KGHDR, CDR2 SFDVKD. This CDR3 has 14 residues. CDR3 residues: CATSRPSGIGEQFF.

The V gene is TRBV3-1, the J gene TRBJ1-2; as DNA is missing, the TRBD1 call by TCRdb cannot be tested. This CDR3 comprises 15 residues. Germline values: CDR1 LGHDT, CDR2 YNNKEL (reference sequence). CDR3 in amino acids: CASSHVQGNLYGYTF.

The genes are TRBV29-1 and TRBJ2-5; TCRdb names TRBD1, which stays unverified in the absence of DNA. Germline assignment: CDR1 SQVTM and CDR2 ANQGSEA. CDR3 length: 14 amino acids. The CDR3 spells CSVERGRLQETQYF.

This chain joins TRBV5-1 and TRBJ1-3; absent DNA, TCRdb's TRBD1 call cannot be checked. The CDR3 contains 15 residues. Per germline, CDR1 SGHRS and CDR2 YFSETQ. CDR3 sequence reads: CASSLDGAQGNTIYF.

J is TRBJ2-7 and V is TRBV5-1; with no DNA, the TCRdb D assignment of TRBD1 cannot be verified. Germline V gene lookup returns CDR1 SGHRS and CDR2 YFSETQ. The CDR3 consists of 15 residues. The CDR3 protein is CASSSGQGGGYEQYF.

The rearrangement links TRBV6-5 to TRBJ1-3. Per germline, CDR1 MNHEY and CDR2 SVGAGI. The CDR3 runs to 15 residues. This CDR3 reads CASSYDRSSGNTIYF.